This TCR beta chain was profiled in a study of shared clonotypes between healthy human individuals (dated by TCRdb to the early 2020s). General notes on the study: A couple of women and a few men aged 18 to 49 years were included in the cohort. Libraries were prepared and TCR repertoires were sequenced by different laboratories using diverse techniques, in order to increase sequencing depth and limit assay-specific biases. For each donor, CD4 naive and CD4 memory were each given three plates, CD8 naive was given two plates, and CD8 memory was given one plate. To estimate repertoire size and how much clonotype sharing occurs between individuals, the study deeply sequenced the blood TCR repertoires of five healthy adults. Each donor's leukapheresis produced roughly between roughly 0.85 and 10 billion PBMCs.

TCR CDR3 regions were amplified from genomic DNA by multiplex PCR using the deep immunoSEQ assay. Extracted genomic DNA from each cell subset was spread evenly across all wells of several immunoSEQ 96-well plates, with each plate serving as a replicate. For sorted subsets, roughly 200 ng of genomic DNA, equivalent to 30,000 or so T cell genomes, went into each replicate PCR. The purified libraries were quantified using a Qubit 3.0 fluorometer, sized with a Bioanalyzer 2100, and then quantified again using the KAPA Library Quantification kit. Every immunoSEQ 96-well plate was sequenced on a dedicated single-read 150-cycle Illumina NextSeq 550 flow cell. The authors processed their data as follows. Because the immunoSEQ output included only junctional sequences and no quality scores, the filtering could not be the same as the filtering used for full-length reads. To assign V/J genes and CDR3, sequences were annotated against IMGT germline references using PyIR, a Python wrapper for IgBLAST v1.9. Reads were filtered out if the reads had weak V/J assignments (E-value above 1e-6), no CDR3, stop codons, out-of-frame junctions, or ambiguous translated residues. V3J clonotypes were defined as sequences sharing the same inferred V gene, J gene, and CDR3 amino acid sequence. To compute the percentage overlap between repertoires, the number of shared unique clonotypes was divided by the size of the smaller repertoire. Repertoire richness was assessed with RTK rarefaction, the Chao1 estimator, and Recon v2.1 estimates of unobserved clonotypes. Generation probabilities for all TCRbeta clonotypes obtained by the gDNA method from a handful of donors were computed using OLGA. TCRdb stores this immuneACCESS table with in-frame sequences only. Part of the clones is absent; in the studies checked, under half of the shortfall reflects unresolved V genes, and no reason is known for the rest. The D gene and trimming were derived from the DNA, and the V and J assignments and clone size from that table. The sample records some 1.5 million clones, roughly 96% of which are singletons. About 1% of the sample goes to the ten largest clones.

In the case of this clone: It lacks a known antigen. No base quality values were provided; no much bigger clone lies one nucleotide off.

Donors were healthy HIV-negative adults with no recently reported acute infections or vaccinations. Every donor was a Caucasian adult living in Nashville, Tennessee, USA. Magnetic negative selection was used to enrich CD4+ T cells, after which naive cells were positively selected on CD45RA and the negative fraction became the memory subset. Blood was obtained by leukapheresis, after which PBMCs were separated by Ficoll-Histopaque density gradient centrifugation and cryopreserved in liquid nitrogen vapor phase. Analytical flow cytometry was used to check the purity and quantity of every magnetically sorted T cell population. Each sorted fraction had its genomic DNA isolated and then quantified by UV absorbance on a Nanodrop 2000c. The trim is 0 bases for V and 9 bases for J, with a gap of 14 bases between the germline ends. From the cysteine through the phenylalanine, the CDR3 covers 14 amino acids. Solely the CDR3 DNA is kept, with 42 bases framed from the first base. As encoded in the germline V gene, CDR1 is SGHRS while CDR2 is YFSETQ.

The research as a whole found: Naive subsets generally had larger estimated clonotype richness than memory subsets. Incomplete sequencing was indicated by rarefaction of sorted-subset datasets, despite the large sequencing depth. Only blood was sampled, and tissue TCR repertoires likely differ from those in blood. Because the study included a small number of donors, the genetic and exposure-history diversity represented was limited. Clonotypes shared by all four sorted-subset donors showed higher generation probabilities than non-shared clonotypes. Across a few donors, approximately 5% of naive CD4, 3.5% of naive CD8, approximately 2.5% of memory CD4, and approximately 0.4% of memory CD8 clonotypes were shared. Pairwise subsampling led to the expectation that sequencing depth would affect the degree of clonotype sharing among donors.

Material: naive CD4+ T cells sorted from blood. The meaning of the sample's cell subset or site label: CD45RA+ positively selected. This clonotype was sampled from a man aged 30 to 39 in good health. The rearrangement joined TRBV5-1 to TRBJ2-3; the D gene is not confidently resolved. The nucleotides are TGCGCCAGCAGCTTGGGTCCGGACGAAGGAACGCAGTATTTT. This yields the protein CASSLGPDEGTQYF.